These T cell receptor beta chains were read from a single sample in a study of CD8+ T cells in alopecia areata. Repertoires were generated with immunoSEQ multiplex PCR, while TCRdb's copy carries only in-frame clones and drops some. The data contain about 150,000 clones, 62% of them singletons. Sequencing was carried out using CD8+ T cells sorted from blood. The receptors derive from a human donor in good health. The CDR3 runs from the conserved cysteine through the conserved F or W. The D gene is left open where the match is weak. The size field is filled for only some rows; it gives once, few, many or a size class.

>-|-|16|TRBJ2-4|TRBV7-9
CASSLTGELAKNIQYF
TGTGCCAGCAGCCTGACTGGGGAGCTAGCCAAAAACATTCAGTACTTC
>-|-|14|TRBJ1-1|TRBV10-3
CAISESGRDTEAFF
TGTGCCATCAGTGAGTCAGGGAGGGACACTGAAGCTTTCTTT
>-|few|16|TRBJ2-5|TRBV7-6
CASASPFDGLQETQYF
TGTGCCAGCGCCAGCCCCTTCGACGGATTACAAGAGACCCAGTACTTC
>-|-|13|TRBJ2-7|TRBV25-1
CASSGGFSREQYF
TGTGCCAGCAGTGGGGGCTTTTCCCGCGAGCAGTACTTC
>-|-|15|TRBJ2-6|TRBV9
CASSVTSSGANVLTF
TGTGCCAGCAGCGTAACCTCCTCTGGGGCCAACGTCCTGACTTTC
>TRBD1|-|16|TRBJ1-1|TRBV6-5
CASSYSGTDMNTEAFF
TGTGCCAGCAGTTACTCCGGGACAGACATGAACACTGAAGCTTTCTTT
>-|-|16|TRBJ2-1|TRBV6-1
CASSEGISEPYNEQFF
TGTGCCAGCAGTGAGGGTATTTCAGAACCCTACAATGAGCAGTTCTTC
>-|-|14|TRBJ2-7|TRBV15
CATSAGTPDYEQYF
TGTGCCACCAGCGCCGGGACACCCGACTACGAGCAGTACTTC
>-|few|12|TRBJ1-4|TRBV29-1
CSATEGGEKLFF
TGCAGCGCAACCGAGGGAGGGGAAAAACTGTTTTTT
>-|few|13|TRBJ1-2|TRBV23-1
CASSHGSHYGYTF
TGCGCCAGCAGTCACGGATCCCACTATGGCTACACCTTC
>-|-|13|TRBJ2-1|TRBV29-1
CSVGRKINNEQFF
TGCAGCGTTGGGAGAAAGATTAACAATGAGCAGTTCTTC
>-|-|14|TRBJ2-7|TRBV19
CASSTGLQGGEQYF
TGTGCCAGTAGTACTGGTTTACAGGGAGGCGAGCAGTACTTC
>-|once|12|TRBJ2-7|TRBV29-1
CSVEDRRGEQYF
TGCAGCGTTGAAGATCGTCGTGGCGAGCAGTACTTC
>TRBD2|few|13|TRBJ2-5|TRBV29-1
CSVGAGTLETQYF
TGCAGCGTTGGAGCGGGGACCTTAGAGACCCAGTACTTC
>-|-|12|TRBJ2-7|TRBV4-1
CASSLHPGEQYF
TGCGCCAGCAGCCTCCACCCGGGCGAGCAGTACTTC
>-|-|12|TRBJ2-2|TRBV27
CASSYSAGELFF
TGTGCCAGCAGTTATAGCGCCGGGGAGCTGTTTTTT
>-|-|16|TRBJ1-2|TRBV9
CASSHSRAGVGYGYTF
TGTGCCAGCAGCCACTCGAGGGCAGGAGTCGGCTATGGCTACACCTTC
>TRBD2|once|13|TRBJ2-1|TRBV11-2
CASSSSGVNEQFF
TGTGCCAGCAGCTCTAGCGGAGTCAATGAGCAGTTCTTC
>-|-|14|TRBJ1-3|TRBV30
CAWMEVPSGNTIYF
TGTGCCTGGATGGAAGTCCCCTCTGGAAACACCATATATTTT
>-|-|16|TRBJ2-2|TRBV5-1
CASSAKGPPNTGELFF
TGCGCCAGCAGCGCCAAGGGACCGCCCAACACCGGGGAGCTGTTTTTT
>-|-|12|TRBJ2-7|TRBV29-1
CSAGTRTYEQYF
TGCAGCGCCGGGACACGGACCTACGAGCAGTACTTC
>-|-|17|TRBJ1-5|TRBV6-1
CASSEAQVYMPNQPQHF
TGTGCCAGCAGTGAAGCGCAGGTGTACATGCCCAATCAGCCCCAGCATTTT
>TRBD2|-|14|TRBJ2-3|TRBV6-5
CASSETSATDTQYF
TGTGCCAGCAGCGAGACTAGCGCTACAGATACGCAGTATTTT
>-|-|16|TRBJ2-5|TRBV5-4
CASSLEVGPGEETQYF
TGTGCCAGCAGCTTAGAAGTCGGCCCAGGGGAAGAGACCCAGTACTTC
>-|-|15|TRBJ1-2|TRBV11-2
CASSLAQDGSYGYTF
TGTGCCAGCAGCTTAGCACAGGATGGTAGCTATGGCTACACCTTC
>-|-|12|TRBJ2-1|TRBV5-6
CASSSLRDEQFF
TGTGCCAGCAGCTCCCTCCGGGATGAGCAGTTCTTC
>TRBD1|once|15|TRBJ2-7|TRBV25-1
CASSEYRQGSYEQYF
TGTGCCAGCAGTGAATACCGACAGGGCAGCTACGAGCAGTACTTC
>-|-|15|TRBJ2-1|TRBV5-6
CASSLGVGSYNEQFF
TGTGCCAGCAGCTTGGGCGTCGGCTCCTACAATGAGCAGTTCTTC
>-|-|12|TRBJ2-1|TRBV2
CASSERGNEQFF
TGTGCCAGCAGTGAAAGGGGTAATGAGCAGTTCTTC
>-|-|13|TRBJ2-5|TRBV13
CASSLEGQETQYF
TGTGCCAGCAGCTTAGAGGGCCAAGAGACCCAGTACTTC
>-|-|14|TRBJ1-2|TRBV5-1
CASSLSGPSYGYTF
TGCGCCAGCAGCTTGTCTGGGCCTAGCTATGGCTACACCTTC
>-|-|12|TRBJ2-5|TRBV9
CASSTNQETQYF
TGTGCCAGCAGCACGAACCAAGAGACCCAGTACTTC
>TRBD2|-|13|TRBJ2-1|TRBV27
CASSLAGGTEQFF
TGTGCCAGCTCCCTAGCGGGAGGGACTGAGCAGTTCTTC